The rows below give T cell receptor beta chains drawn from one sample of a study of response to subunit inactivated influenza vaccine. One entry per CDR3 protein, called by TCRdb with MiXCR from the RT-PCR reads. The sample yields approximately 520,000 distinct CDR3 sequences, around 25% seen once. This material consisted of CD4+ T cells sorted from PBMCs, taken roughly 5 days after vaccination. The receptors shown here come from a man in his fifties who received an inactivated influenza vaccine. CDR3s include the opening cysteine and the closing phenylalanine or tryptophan. The D gene is left open where the match is weak. Expanded clones get a size class; other rows say once, few or many, or leave the size out.

D	V	J	size	length	CDR3	DNA
TRBD1	TRBV12-3/TRBV12-4	TRBJ2-4	.	15	CASKQGASNKNIQYF	TGTGCCAGCAAACAGGGGGCGTCTAACAAAAACATTCAGTACTTC
.	TRBV12-3/TRBV12-4	TRBJ2-1	.	14	CASSPQGSINEQFF	TGTGCCAGCAGTCCCCAGGGCTCAATCAATGAGCAGTTCTTC
.	TRBV5-1	TRBJ2-7	.	16	CASSLLAGNGHYEQYF	TGCGCCAGCAGCTTGCTTGCTGGGAACGGTCACTACGAGCAGTACTTC
.	TRBV7-9	TRBJ2-1	.	11	CASSRAWEQFF	TGTGCCAGCAGCCGGGCCTGGGAGCAGTTCTTC
TRBD1	TRBV6-1	TRBJ1-4	.	18	CASSPAGAGGTTNEKLFF	TGTGCCAGCAGCCCAGCGGGGGCAGGGGGCACAACTAATGAAAAACTGTTTTTT
.	TRBV9	TRBJ2-6	once	16	CASSVPTVSGANVLTF	TGTGCCAGCAGCGTACCTACGGTCTCTGGGGCCAACGTCCTGACTTTC
.	TRBV6-1	TRBJ2-3	.	14	CASQGGRRADTQYF	TGTGCCAGCCAAGGGGGGCGTCGCGCAGATACGCAGTATTTT
.	TRBV6-1	TRBJ1-3	.	13	CASMRVPGNTIYF	TGTGCCAGCATGCGGGTTCCTGGAAACACCATATATTTT
.	TRBV18	TRBJ1-6	.	14	CASSPPGQYSPLHF	TGTGCCAGCTCACCACCCGGACAGTATTCACCCCTCCACTTT
TRBD2	TRBV7-8	TRBJ2-1	.	17	CASSLRGGRIAYNEQFF	TGTGCCAGCAGCTTAAGAGGCGGGAGGATCGCCTACAATGAGCAGTTCTTC
.	TRBV5-1	TRBJ2-3	many	15	CASSPEGEQMDTQYF	TGCGCCAGCAGCCCGGAGGGGGAACAAATGGATACGCAGTATTTT
TRBD2	TRBV27	TRBJ2-7	few	13	CASRPSGGDEQYF	TGTGCCAGCAGACCAAGCGGGGGGGACGAGCAGTACTTC
TRBD1	TRBV29-1	TRBJ2-6	few	14	CSVSQGAGANVLTF	TGCAGCGTTTCACAGGGGGCTGGGGCCAACGTCCTGACTTTC
.	TRBV12-3/TRBV12-4	TRBJ1-1	.	14	CASANTGTRIEAFF	TGTGCCAGCGCCAATACGGGGACTAGAATCGAAGCTTTCTTT
.	TRBV20-1	TRBJ2-7	.	14	CSASSRGHNVEQYF	TGCAGTGCTAGTTCACGCGGACACAATGTGGAGCAGTACTTC
.	TRBV7-9	TRBJ2-7	once	13	CASSLQVGYEQYF	TGTGCCAGCAGCTTACAGGTCGGGTACGAGCAGTACTTC
TRBD2	TRBV14	TRBJ2-2	few	17	CASSRFGTSRNTGELFF	TGTGCCAGCAGTCGATTCGGGACTAGCAGAAACACCGGGGAGCTGTTTTTT
.	TRBV5-1	TRBJ2-2	.	14	CASSPQGSTGELFF	TGCGCCAGCAGCCCCCAGGGGTCCACCGGGGAGCTGTTTTTT
.	TRBV5-1	TRBJ2-5	.	15	CASSLGQGQVGTQYF	TGCGCCAGCAGCTTGGGTCAGGGTCAAGTGGGGACCCAGTACTTC
.	TRBV5-1	TRBJ1-1	.	16	CASSFGGPSGNTEAFF	TGCGCCAGCAGCTTCGGGGGGCCGTCCGGGAACACTGAAGCTTTCTTT
TRBD2	TRBV27	TRBJ2-1	few	16	CASSLLDYRGVNEQFF	TGTGCCAGCAGTTTATTGGACTACCGGGGGGTCAATGAGCAGTTCTTC
TRBD2	TRBV29-1	TRBJ2-1	many	13	CSVGWEGYNEQFF	TGCAGCGTTGGGTGGGAGGGATACAATGAGCAGTTCTTC
.	TRBV4-1	TRBJ1-5	many	13	CASSQDWDQPQHF	TGCGCCAGCAGCCAAGATTGGGATCAGCCCCAGCATTTT
.	TRBV28	TRBJ2-3	few	14	CASSSRGWLDTQYF	TGTGCCAGCAGTTCACGGGGGTGGTTGGATACGCAGTATTTT
.	TRBV20-1	TRBJ1-2	.	12	CSARDPNYGYTF	TGCAGTGCTAGAGATCCAAACTATGGCTACACCTTC
TRBD1	TRBV29-1	TRBJ1-1	few	14	CSVELRGLNTEAFF	TGCAGCGTTGAGCTTAGGGGGCTGAACACTGAAGCTTTCTTT